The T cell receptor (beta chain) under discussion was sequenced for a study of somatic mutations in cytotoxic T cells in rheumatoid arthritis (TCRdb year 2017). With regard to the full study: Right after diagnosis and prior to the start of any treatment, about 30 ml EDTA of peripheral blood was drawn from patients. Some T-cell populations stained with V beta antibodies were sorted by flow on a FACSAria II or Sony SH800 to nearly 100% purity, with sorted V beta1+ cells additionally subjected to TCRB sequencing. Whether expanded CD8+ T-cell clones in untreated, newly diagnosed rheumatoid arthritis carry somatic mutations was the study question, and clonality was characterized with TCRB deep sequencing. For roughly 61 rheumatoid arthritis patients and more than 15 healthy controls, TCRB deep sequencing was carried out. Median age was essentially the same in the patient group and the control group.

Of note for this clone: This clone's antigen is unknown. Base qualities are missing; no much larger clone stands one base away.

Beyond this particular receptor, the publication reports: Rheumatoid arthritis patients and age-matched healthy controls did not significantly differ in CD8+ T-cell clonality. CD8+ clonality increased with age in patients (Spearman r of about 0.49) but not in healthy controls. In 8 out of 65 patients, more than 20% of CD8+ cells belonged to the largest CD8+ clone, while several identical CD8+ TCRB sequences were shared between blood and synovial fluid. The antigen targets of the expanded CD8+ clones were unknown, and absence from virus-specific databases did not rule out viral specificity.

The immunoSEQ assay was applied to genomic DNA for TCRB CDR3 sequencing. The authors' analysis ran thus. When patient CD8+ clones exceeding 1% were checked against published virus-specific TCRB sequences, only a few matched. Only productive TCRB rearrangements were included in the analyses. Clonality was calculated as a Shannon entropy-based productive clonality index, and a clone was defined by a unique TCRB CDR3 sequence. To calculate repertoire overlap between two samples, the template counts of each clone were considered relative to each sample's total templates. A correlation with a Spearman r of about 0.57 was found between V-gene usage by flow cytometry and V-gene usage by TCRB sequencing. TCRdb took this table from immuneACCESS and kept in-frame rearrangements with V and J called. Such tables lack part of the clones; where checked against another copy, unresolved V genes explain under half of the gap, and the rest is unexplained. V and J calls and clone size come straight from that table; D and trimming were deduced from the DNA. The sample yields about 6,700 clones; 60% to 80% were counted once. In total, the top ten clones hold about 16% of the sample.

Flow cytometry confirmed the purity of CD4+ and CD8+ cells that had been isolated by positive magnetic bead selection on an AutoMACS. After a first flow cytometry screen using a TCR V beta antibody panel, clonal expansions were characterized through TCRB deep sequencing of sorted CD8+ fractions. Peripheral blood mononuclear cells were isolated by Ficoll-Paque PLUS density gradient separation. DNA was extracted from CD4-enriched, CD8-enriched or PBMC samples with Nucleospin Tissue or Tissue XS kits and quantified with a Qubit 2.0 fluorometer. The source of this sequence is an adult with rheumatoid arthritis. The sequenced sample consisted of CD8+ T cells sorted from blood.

The CDR3 protein sequence reads: CASSLGQATNEKLFF. The DNA is as follows: TGTGCCAGCAGCCTGGGACAGGCAACTAATGAAAAACTGTTTTTT. Recombination connected TRBV13 to TRBJ1-4; a stretch of 8 junction bases matches TRBD1. The V end gives up 5 bases and the J end 0 bases, leaving 2 bases in the junction not matched to a gene. The cysteine opens and the phenylalanine closes a CDR3 of 15 amino acids. Just CDR3 DNA is preserved here, 45 bases in frame from base 1. The germline V gene (reference sequence) gives CDR1 as PRHDT and CDR2 as FYEKMQ.